Listed here are 20 T cell receptor beta chains from one sample, sequenced in a study of blood T cells in healthy people across ages. Then a second PCR, running roughly 7 to 11 cycles, was carried out with a sample-barcoded 5' primer and a J-beta primer mix. In TCRdb, the 5' RACE reads were re-called with MiXCR into one record per CDR3 protein. This sample has approximately 1.5 million distinct CDR3 sequences, with around 35% found just once. The specimen was blood. These receptors originate from a woman in her twenties or thirties in good health.

On this clonotype itself: A much larger clone sits a single nucleotide away, making a read error possible. This chain joins TRBV12-3 or TRBV12-4 and TRBJ2-3; D not resolved. This CDR3 is built from 12 residues. V was cut by 6 bases and J by 4 bases, with 8 bases left in between. CDR3 in DNA: TGTGCCAGCAGCTTTGACGCAGATACGCAGTATTTT. Translating it yields CASSFDADTQYF.

The table lists this clonotype with a few counts. The chain couples TRBV5-1 to TRBJ2-1; D is perhaps TRBD1 (5 bases). The CDR3 extends over 14 amino acids. CDR1 and CDR2 from the germline V gene are SGHRS and YFSETQ. V was shortened by 1 base and J by 5 bases, with 10 bases between the two germline ends. The CDR3 DNA sequence: TGCGCCAGCAGCTTGCAGGCAGGGAACAATGAGCAGTTCTTC. Amino acid sequence: CASSLQAGNNEQFF.

This clonotype was counted many times. This rearrangement joins TRBV10-3 to TRBJ2-7, with a weak D call TRBD1 (6 bases). The CDR3 loop spans 14 amino acids. Germline V gives CDR1 ENHRY, CDR2 SYGVKD. Deletions cut 6 bases from V and 6 bases from J, with 18 bases between. The CDR3 region is CAIRMDRPPLEQYF. The CDR3 DNA reads as TGTGCCATCAGAATGGACAGACCTCCGCTCGAGCAGTACTTC.

This clonotype appeared many times. This chain connects TRBV10-3 to TRBJ2-3, with 9 bases that match TRBD1. Germline CDR1 and CDR2: ENHRY and SYGVKD. The CDR3 consists of 13 residues. After removal of 2 bases from V and 10 bases from J, the junction contained 4 bases not matched to a gene. This chain's CDR3 is CAISEGDRDPQYF. CDR3 nucleotides: TGTGCCATCAGTGAGGGGGACAGGGACCCGCAGTATTTT.

Worth noting for this clonotype: A read error is possible here, since a much larger clone lies one base away. This chain links TRBV15 with TRBJ2-1, with 10 bases matching TRBD1. Per the germline V gene, CDR1 is LNHNV and CDR2 is YYDKDF (reference sequence). Trimming cost V 1 base and J 3 bases; bases outside gene matches: 3. The CDR3 totals 16 residues. In DNA, the CDR3 is TGTGCCACCAGCAGAGGGGACAGGGGTGGCTACAATGAGCAGTTCTTC. This encodes CATSRGDRGGYNEQFF.

The chain recombines TRBV13 with TRBJ2-1; no clear D gene. The germline CDR1 and CDR2 sequences are PRHDT and FYEKMQ (reference sequence). V was pared by 7 bases and J by 2 bases, with 12 bases between. The CDR3 runs 14 residues. As DNA, the CDR3 is TGTGCCAGCACCTTGCTGGATCCCTACAATGAGCAGTTCTTC. It specifies CASTLLDPYNEQFF. Drawing the rest from reference TRBV13 and TRBJ2-1, the complete variable domain is AAGVIQSPRHLIKEKRETATLKCYPIPRHDTVYWYQQGPGQDPQFLISFYEKMQSDKGSIPDRFSAQQFSDYHSELNMSSLELGDSALYFCASTLLDPYNEQFFGPGTRLTVL.

V gene TRBV20-1 combines with J gene TRBJ2-1; 7 bases map to TRBD2. The junction had 4 bases not matched to a gene; V was cut back by 3 bases and J by 2 bases. There are 14 residues in the CDR3. From germline, CDR1 is DFQATT and CDR2 SNEGSKA (reference sequence). CDR3 in DNA: TGCAGTGCTAGCCGGGGGGAGGCCTACAATGAGCAGTTCTTC. Protein sequence: CSASRGEAYNEQFF.

With regard to this clonotype: A much larger clone differs from this one at a single base, so this may be a read error. The chain joins TRBV4-1 to TRBJ2-1; D is possibly TRBD1 or TRBD2 (6 bases each). CDR3 length: 17 amino acids. The V end was cut by 1 base, the J end by 10 bases, with 23 bases between. The germline gives CDR1 MGHRA, CDR2 YSYEKL. CDR3: CASSQGVRGATREEQFF. The CDR3 bases are TGCGCCAGCAGCCAAGGGGTGAGGGGGGCCACTAGGGAGGAGCAGTTCTTC.

V usage is TRBV6-1 and J usage is TRBJ2-7, with a weak D call TRBD2 (6 bases). Near its end, the DNA agrees better with TRBJ2-5, so the J call may be wrong. The CDR3 extends over 14 amino acids. The germline gives CDR1 MNHNS, CDR2 SASEGT. The CDR3 is CASSEAGGVGTQYF. CDR3 bases: TGTGCCAGCAGTGAAGCCGGGGGTGTGGGGACCCAGTACTTC.

This clonotype was detected only a few times. This chain joins TRBV2 and TRBJ1-1; D gene ambiguous. This CDR3 region has 12 residues. CDR1 is SNHLY and CDR2 is FYNNEI in the germline V gene. V was trimmed by 6 bases and J by 8 bases, leaving 13 bases between them. The CDR3 is CASRVTSAEAFF. The CDR3 nucleotides are TGTGCCAGCAGGGTGACGAGCGCCGAAGCTTTCTTT.

This clonotype has just a few counts. This rearrangement joins TRBV20-1 to TRBJ1-6; D gene ambiguous. The CDR3 covers 13 residues. Germline V gene lookup returns CDR1 DFQATT and CDR2 SNEGSKA (reference sequence). V was pared by 0 bases and J by 6 bases, with 6 bases between. The CDR3 loop is CSAREGSNSPLHF. CDR3 nucleotides: TGCAGTGCTAGAGAGGGGAGTAATTCACCCCTCCACTTT.

The CDR3 sequence is CASRSSWAGYTF. DNA for the CDR3: TGTGCCAGCAGGTCTTCCTGGGCTGGCTACACCTTC. V and J are TRBV28 and TRBJ1-2; D uncertain. The ends were cut back, 6 bases at V and 7 bases at J, with 12 bases in the middle. CDR1 and CDR2 (germline): MDHEN, SYDVKM. This CDR3 comprises 12 residues.

The chain recombines TRBV15 with TRBJ2-1; D uncertain. Germline V gives CDR1 LNHNV, CDR2 YYDKDF (reference sequence). This CDR3 has 17 amino acids. Trimming removed 1 base at V and 3 bases at J, with 16 bases between. In nucleotides, the CDR3 is TGTGCCACCAGCAGAGCAGCGTCAGAATGGAACTACAATGAGCAGTTCTTC. It codes for CATSRAASEWNYNEQFF.

About this clonotype itself: The junction differs from germline at one of its ends, possibly a read error. The gene calls are TRBV6-1 and TRBJ2-5, with 10 bases lining up with TRBD1. CDR1 is MNHNS, CDR2 SASEGT, per germline. This CDR3 has 15 amino acids. Written as DNA, the CDR3 is TGTGCCAGCAGTGAGCGACAGGGGGCCCAAGAGGCCCAGTACTTC. It encodes CASSERQGAQEAQYF.

The rearrangement joins TRBV6-1 to TRBJ1-2, with D uncertain. The CDR3 is made up of 13 amino acids. V was pared by 6 bases and J by 1 base, with 9 bases between. Germline V lookup: CDR1 MNHNS, CDR2 SASEGT. CDR3 nucleotide sequence: TGTGCCAGCAGCGGACGGGTTAACTATGGCTACACCTTC. Translated: CASSGRVNYGYTF.

The chain links TRBV5-1 to TRBJ2-3; 7 bases fit TRBD1. Germline trimming cut 5 bases from V and 0 bases from J; bases unmatched to any gene: 6. The CDR3 loop spans 15 amino acids. Looked up from germline, CDR1 is SGHRS and CDR2 is YFSETQ. For the CDR3, the DNA is TGCGCCAGCAGTAACACAGGGGATAGCACAGATACGCAGTATTTT. This encodes CASSNTGDSTDTQYF.

This clonotype was detected only a few times. The DNA for the CDR3 is TGTGCCAGCAGGCCAGGGACACCAGGGTCAGATACGCAGTATTTT. This codes for CASRPGTPGSDTQYF. The rearrangement joins TRBV12-3 or TRBV12-4 to TRBJ2-3, with D perhaps matching TRBD1 (6 bases). Trimming pared 6 bases from V and 4 bases from J, leaving 17 bases between. The CDR3 consists of 15 residues.

This clonotype was counted only a few times. J is TRBJ2-7 and V is TRBV5-6; 9 bases line up with TRBD2. TRBJ2-5 explains the end of the DNA better; the J call may be wrong. CDR3 length: 16 amino acids. CDR1 and CDR2 (germline): SGHDT, YYEEEE. CDR3 sequence (DNA): TGTGCCAGCAGCTTGAGAGCGGGAGGAATCCAAGAGACCCAGTACTTC. It yields the protein CASSLRAGGIQETQYF.

The chain uses TRBV6-5 and TRBJ1-2; no definite D call. Between the trimmed V and J ends, which lost 2 bases and 4 bases, there was a span of 11 bases. Germline CDR1 and CDR2: MNHEY and SVGAGI. CDR3 size: 14 residues. CDR3 amino acids: CASSYRSTPYGYTF. CDR3 in DNA: TGTGCCAGCAGTTACAGATCCACCCCCTATGGCTACACCTTC.

This rearrangement joins TRBV5-6 to TRBJ2-2, with D perhaps being TRBD1 or TRBD2 (6 bases each). This CDR3 has 13 residues. V was cut by 4 bases and J by 4 bases, with 8 bases left in between. Germline CDR1 is SGHDT and CDR2 is YYEEEE. The CDR3 loop reads CASSPGATGELFF. The DNA for the CDR3 is TGTGCCAGCAGCCCGGGGGCCACCGGGGAGCTGTTTTTT.